This T cell receptor beta chain was obtained from a study of cytomegalovirus exposure and HLA in healthy donors. The study, taken as a whole, reports: Clonal expansion, a later analysis showed, was greater in HLA-associated TCR beta chains than in equally common others.

Both 60 Vbeta primers and 13 Jbeta primers went into the PCR. The protocol was immunoSEQ multiplex PCR, while the TCRdb copy is restricted to in-frame clones and leaves out a portion. This sample has 130,000 to 150,000 clones, with 80% found just once. Regarding this clone: Antigen unknown.

The TCR originated in a male donor in good health and CMV-seronegative. Material: PBMCs.

CDR3 sequence: CASRAKGVNQPQHF. Written as DNA, the CDR3 is TGTGCCAGCAGGGCCAAGGGGGTCAATCAGCCCCAGCATTTT. The chain recombines TRBV28 with TRBJ1-5; D may be TRBD1 (6 bases). Trimming took 6 bases from V and 3 from J, leaving 12 bases between them. The CDR3 totals 14 residues. Germline CDR1 MDHEN, CDR2 SYDVKM.